The rows below give T cell receptor beta chains drawn from one sample of a study of graft-versus-host responses after intestinal transplantation. Antigens of these TCRs are unknown. Clones were read by immunoSEQ multiplex PCR, and TCRdb kept only the in-frame ones, dropping some. The sample carries about 99,000 clones, roughly 84% recorded once. Sequenced material: unstimulated CD4+ T cells sorted from spleen or lymph node cells, taken before intestinal transplant. All receptors come from a human donor who received an intestinal transplant. The CDR3 runs from the conserved cysteine through the conserved F or W. D genes are given only for firm matches. Some rows have no size entry. The others give once, few or many, or a class for an expanded clone.

.,.,TRBV10-2,CASRLTASSGNTIYF
.,.,TRBV5-6,CASSLAGITEAFF
.,.,TRBV10-1,CASSATGLREQYF
.,.,TRBV19,CASSPLQRTYGYTF
.,.,TRBV5-1,CASSPNRGGSSTDTQYF
.,.,TRBV9,CASSARADYTEAFF
TRBD2,.,TRBV11-2,CASSLGLTGGQDTQYF
TRBD1,.,TRBV4-2,CASSQVSAGTVEQETQYF
.,.,TRBV6-6,CASSYTASRVAFF
TRBD1,few,TRBV5-5,CASSRTGPFYGYTF
.,.,TRBV29-1,CSADSPHRETQYF
TRBD1,.,TRBV11-3,CASSLADRENTEAFF
.,.,TRBV21-1,CASRGLAGPTYEQYF
.,.,TRBV10-2,CASSEVGGHTGELFF
TRBD2,.,TRBV9,CASSVAAGGLEQYF
TRBD2,.,TRBV19,CASSRSGGEPGEQFF
TRBD2,.,TRBV11-3,CASSLSAGGVNEQFF
.,.,TRBV6-1,CASINGVIRYEQYF
.,.,TRBV11-1,CASSFTQGSNYGYTF
.,.,TRBV5-4,CASSNGYFSVNEQFF
.,.,TRBV5-4,CASSLGVSSSYNSPLHF
TRBD2,.,TRBV5-1,CASSLLNSGSVGTYEQYF
TRBD1,.,TRBV12-5,CASGLRDSPYEQYF
.,.,TRBV20-1,CSAIGAYGYTF
.,.,TRBV4-1,CASSKGTFRSYEQYF
.,.,TRBV5-1,CASSLAPGAFGDTQYF
.,.,TRBV6-6,CASSRHSPLHF
.,.,TRBV6-5,CASSYSGGPYTDTQYF
.,.,TRBV7-9,CASSLGVRETQYF
.,.,TRBV11-2,CASSFGPRGIYEQYF
.,.,TRBV6-1,CASSESGGNQPQHF
.,few,TRBV5-1,CASSLGAGTSTDTQYF
TRBD2,.,TRBV27,CASRLAGGPNEQFF
TRBD1,.,TRBV29-1,CSAPAGTGGYGYTF